The sequence of this TCR beta chain was determined in a study of spatial heterogeneity in lung cancer. The wider study: Sequenced follow-up PBMC samples came a median of roughly two years after resection, where available. Study-level points and caveats: Compared with follow-up, resection was when ubiquitous expanded tumor TCRs appeared in blood more.

The time point is: blood at routine non-recurrence follow-up after resection. Unsorted whole RNA samples from tumor, nontumor lung or frozen PBMC were sequenced. As concerns this clonotype: Its target is unknown.

TCRdb called the 5' RACE reads again in MiXCR, with one record for every CDR3 protein. Among about 52,000 distinct CDR3 sequences listed, more than 6.5% were seen once. This receptor was obtained from a female donor with early-stage non-small cell lung cancer. Sequenced material: PBMCs, taken at follow-up.

DNA for the CDR3: TGCAGTGCTGGGGGGTTCAACACTGAAGCTTTCTTT. It encodes CSAGGFNTEAFF. The rearrangement joins TRBV20-1 to TRBJ1-1, with TRBD1 as a possible D gene (5 bases). This CDR3 region has 12 residues. Trimming stripped 5 bases from V and 2 bases from J, with 9 bases between. CDR1 DFQATT and CDR2 SNEGSKA come from the germline V gene (reference sequence).